The T cell receptor beta chain described here comes from a study of blood T cell repertoires in COVID-19. About the study: COVID-19 samples from acute and convalescent phases originated in the United States, Italy and Spain. T cells, B-cell-depleted T cells, or PBMCs supplied cDNA or gDNA.

Germline loops: CDR1 KGHDR, CDR2 SFDVKD. The length of the CDR3 is 13 residues. Trimming removed 10 bases from V and 5 bases from J, with 16 bases in between. In the study's own analysis: Cell counts per sample came from amplifying reference gene primers. Data came from immunoSEQ multiplex PCR; TCRdb stores just in-frame clones and leaves some out. D and trimming come from the DNA, and the V and J calls and clone size come from that table. This sample yields about 55,000 clones, of which 70% to 90% are seen a single time; about 13% belongs to the top ten. Sequencing used peripheral blood. The clonotype originates from a human donor in a cohort sampled during active COVID-19. V and J are TRBV24-1 and TRBJ1-2; D gene ambiguous. The CDR3 region is CATRPAGGYGYTF. The CDR3 DNA is TGTGCCACACGCCCGGCAGGAGGATATGGCTACACCTTC.